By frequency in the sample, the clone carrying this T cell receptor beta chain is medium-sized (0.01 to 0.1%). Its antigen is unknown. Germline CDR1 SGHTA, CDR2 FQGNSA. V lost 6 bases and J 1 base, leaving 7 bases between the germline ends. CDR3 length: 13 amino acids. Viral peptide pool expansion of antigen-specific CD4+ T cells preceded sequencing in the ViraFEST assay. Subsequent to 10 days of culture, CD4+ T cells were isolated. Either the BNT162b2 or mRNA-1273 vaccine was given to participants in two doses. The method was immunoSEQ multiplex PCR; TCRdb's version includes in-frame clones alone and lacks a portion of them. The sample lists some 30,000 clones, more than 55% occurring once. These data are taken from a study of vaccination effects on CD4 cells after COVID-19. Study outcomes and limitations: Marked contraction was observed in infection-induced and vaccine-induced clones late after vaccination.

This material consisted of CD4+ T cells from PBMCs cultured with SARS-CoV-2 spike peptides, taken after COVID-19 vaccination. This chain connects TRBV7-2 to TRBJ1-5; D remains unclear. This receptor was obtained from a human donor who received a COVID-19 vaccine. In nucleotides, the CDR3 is TGTGCCAGCAGTCGGTCCAGCAATCAGCCCCAGCATTTT. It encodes CASSRSSNQPQHF.